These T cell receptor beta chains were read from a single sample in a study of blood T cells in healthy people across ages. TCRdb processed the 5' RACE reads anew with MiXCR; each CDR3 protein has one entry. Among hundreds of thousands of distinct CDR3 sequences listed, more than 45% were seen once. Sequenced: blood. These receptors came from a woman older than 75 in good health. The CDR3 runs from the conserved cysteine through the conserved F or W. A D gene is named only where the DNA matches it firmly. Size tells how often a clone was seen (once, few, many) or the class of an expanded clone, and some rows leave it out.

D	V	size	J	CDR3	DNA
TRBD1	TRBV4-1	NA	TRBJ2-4	CASSQGGSTGTGRNIQYF	TGCGCCAGCAGCCAAGGAGGCTCTACAGGGACAGGGAGAAACATTCAGTACTTC
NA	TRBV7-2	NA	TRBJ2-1	CAAGDSPSSYNEQFF	TGTGCCGCCGGGGACTCCCCCTCGTCCTACAATGAGCAGTTCTTC
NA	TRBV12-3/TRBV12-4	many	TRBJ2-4	CASSLTEWSGANIQYF	TGTGCCAGCAGTTTGACGGAATGGAGCGGAGCGAACATTCAGTACTTC
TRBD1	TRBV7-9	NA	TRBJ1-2	CASSPRGGQLEYGYTF	TGTGCCAGCAGCCCCCGAGGGGGACAGCTAGAATATGGCTACACCTTC
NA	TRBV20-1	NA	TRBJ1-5	CSVNQGSNQPQHF	TGCAGTGTTAATCAGGGAAGCAATCAGCCCCAGCATTTT
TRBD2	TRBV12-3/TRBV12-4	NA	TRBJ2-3	CASSALGRGGADTQYF	TGTGCCAGCAGTGCTCTAGGGCGGGGGGGCGCAGATACGCAGTATTTT
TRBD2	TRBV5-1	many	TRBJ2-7	CASSLGLADEQYF	TGCGCCAGCAGCTTGGGGCTAGCGGACGAGCAGTACTTC
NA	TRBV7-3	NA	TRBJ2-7	CASSETGSSYEQYF	TGTGCCAGCAGCGAAACAGGGAGCTCCTACGAGCAGTACTTC
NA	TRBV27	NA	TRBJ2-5	CASSPMGSTGAQYF	TGTGCCAGCAGCCCGATGGGATCGACGGGGGCCCAGTACTTC
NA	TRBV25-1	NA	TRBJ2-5	CASRAETQYF	TGTGCCAGCAGGGCGGAGACCCAGTACTTC
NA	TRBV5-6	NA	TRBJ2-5	CASSLETFQETQYF	TGTGCCAGCAGCTTGGAAACCTTCCAAGAGACCCAGTACTTC
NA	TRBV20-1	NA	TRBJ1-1	CSARDGSPQLNTEAFF	TGCAGTGCTAGAGATGGATCACCCCAGCTGAACACTGAAGCTTTCTTT
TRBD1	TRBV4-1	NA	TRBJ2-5	CASSQLGQGETQYF	TGCGCCAGCAGCCAACTCGGACAGGGGGAGACCCAGTACTTC
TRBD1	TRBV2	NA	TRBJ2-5	CASDLQPYRGETQYF	TGTGCCAGCGACCTCCAACCCTACAGGGGAGAGACCCAGTACTTC
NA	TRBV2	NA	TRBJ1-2	CASSEVPLYGYTF	TGTGCCAGCAGTGAAGTCCCGCTCTATGGCTACACCTTC
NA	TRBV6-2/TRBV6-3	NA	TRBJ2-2	CAAGRAGELFF	TGTGCCGCTGGACGCGCCGGGGAGCTGTTTTTT
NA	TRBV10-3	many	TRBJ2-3	CAISVTLGLSSTDTQYF	TGTGCCATCAGTGTCACCCTGGGACTTTCTAGCACAGATACGCAGTATTTT
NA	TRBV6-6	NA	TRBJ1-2	CASSYGEGHGYTF	TGTGCCAGCAGTTACGGAGAGGGCCATGGCTACACCTTC
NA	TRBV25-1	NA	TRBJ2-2	CASHEQNTGELFF	TGTGCCAGCCACGAACAGAACACCGGGGAGCTGTTTTTT
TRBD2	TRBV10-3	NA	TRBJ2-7	CAISDPGTSHDEQYF	TGTGCCATCAGTGACCCCGGGACTAGTCACGACGAGCAGTACTTC
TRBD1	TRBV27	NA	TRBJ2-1	CASSLISGTGSWEQFF	TGTGCCAGCAGTTTAATCTCAGGGACAGGATCATGGGAGCAGTTCTTC
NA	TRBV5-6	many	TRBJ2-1	CASSAGPRGMRNEQFF	TGTGCCAGCAGCGCGGGCCCTCGGGGAATGAGGAATGAGCAGTTCTTC
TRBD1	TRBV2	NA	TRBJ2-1	CASSGQGAPNEQFF	TGTGCCAGCAGCGGACAGGGAGCTCCCAATGAGCAGTTCTTC
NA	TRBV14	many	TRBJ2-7	CASSQDWTNEQYF	TGTGCCAGCAGCCAAGACTGGACTAACGAGCAGTACTTC
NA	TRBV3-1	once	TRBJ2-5	CASRQERAHQETQYF	TGTGCCAGCAGACAGGAACGAGCGCACCAAGAGACCCAGTACTTC
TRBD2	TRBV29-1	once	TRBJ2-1	CGVGGLAHYKEQFF	TGCGGCGTGGGGGGACTAGCGCACTACAAAGAGCAGTTCTTC
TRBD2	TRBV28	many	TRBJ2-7	CASGASGSSYEQYF	TGTGCCAGCGGGGCTAGCGGGAGCTCCTACGAGCAGTACTTC
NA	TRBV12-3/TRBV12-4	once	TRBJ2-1	CASSLAGAKFF	TGTGCCAGCAGTTTAGCAGGGGCGAAGTTCTTC
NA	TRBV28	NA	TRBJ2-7	CANKKGPSDEQYF	TGTGCCAACAAAAAAGGTCCTTCCGACGAGCAGTACTTC
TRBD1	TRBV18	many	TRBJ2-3	CASSPGDSPTDTQYF	TGTGCCAGCTCACCTGGGGACAGTCCTACAGATACGCAGTATTTT
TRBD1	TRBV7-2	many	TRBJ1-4	CASSPPTGRNEKLFF	TGTGCCAGCAGCCCCCCGACAGGGAGGAACGAAAAACTGTTTTTT
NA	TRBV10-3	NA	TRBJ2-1	CAISGDNEQFF	TGTGCCATCAGTGGGGATAATGAGCAGTTCTTC
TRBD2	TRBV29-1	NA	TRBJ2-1	CSVSKRTSGSREQFF	TGCAGCGTTTCGAAACGGACTAGCGGGAGTAGGGAGCAGTTCTTC
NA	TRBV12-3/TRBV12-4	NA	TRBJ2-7	CASSLAHRVGEQYF	TGTGCCAGCAGTTTAGCGCACAGGGTTGGCGAGCAGTACTTC
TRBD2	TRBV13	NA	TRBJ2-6	CASSLSSGGTRANVLTF	TGTGCCAGCAGCTTATCAAGCGGGGGGACAAGGGCCAACGTCCTGACTTTC
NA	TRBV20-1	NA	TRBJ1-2	CSAEAQNYGYTF	TGCAGTGCCGAAGCGCAAAACTATGGCTACACCTTC
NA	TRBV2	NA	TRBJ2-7	CASSVGRGEVYEQYF	TGTGCCAGCAGTGTTGGCAGGGGGGAGGTCTACGAGCAGTACTTC
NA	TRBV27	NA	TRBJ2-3	CASRQRQITSTDTQYF	TGTGCCAGCAGACAAAGACAGATCACCAGCACAGATACGCAGTATTTT
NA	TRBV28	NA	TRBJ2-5	CASLRPPPPGTQYF	TGTGCCAGCTTACGTCCCCCGCCCCCGGGGACCCAGTACTTC
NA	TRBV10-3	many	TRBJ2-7	CAIRSSVGQYF	TGTGCCATCAGAAGCAGTGTAGGACAGTACTTC
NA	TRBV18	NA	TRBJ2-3	CASSPGEGRTDTQYF	TGTGCCAGCTCACCCGGAGAGGGGCGCACAGATACGCAGTATTTT
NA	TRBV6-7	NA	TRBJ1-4	CASSYPPRATNEKLFF	TGCGCCAGCAGTTACCCACCTAGGGCAACTAATGAAAAACTGTTTTTT
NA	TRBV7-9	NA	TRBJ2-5	CASRSEYQETQYF	TGTGCCAGCAGGTCGGAGTACCAAGAGACCCAGTACTTC
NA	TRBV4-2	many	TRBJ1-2	CASVAGGGYTF	TGTGCCAGCGTAGCCGGAGGGGGCTACACCTTC
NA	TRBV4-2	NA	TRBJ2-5	CASSQPEETQYF	TGTGCCAGCAGCCAACCAGAAGAGACCCAGTACTTC
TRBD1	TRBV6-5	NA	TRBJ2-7	CASSYTPRTGGSYEQYF	TGTGCCAGCAGTTACACCCCACGGACAGGGGGGAGCTACGAGCAGTACTTC
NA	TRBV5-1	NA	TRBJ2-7	CASSLEVGLGSYEQYF	TGCGCCAGCAGCTTGGAGGTGGGGTTAGGGTCCTACGAGCAGTACTTC
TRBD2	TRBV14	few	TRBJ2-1	CASSQVGTSGSNEQFF	TGTGCCAGCAGCCAAGTCGGGACTAGCGGGAGCAATGAGCAGTTCTTC
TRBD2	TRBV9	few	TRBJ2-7	CASSVVGTISYNEQYF	TGTGCCAGCAGCGTAGTGGGGACTATCTCCTACAATGAGCAGTACTTC
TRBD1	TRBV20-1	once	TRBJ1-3	CSARDGDRSGNTIYF	TGCAGTGCTAGAGATGGGGACAGGTCTGGAAACACCATATATTTT
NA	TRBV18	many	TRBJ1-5	CASSPLPDYSNQPQHF	TGTGCCAGCTCACCGTTGCCAGATTATAGCAATCAGCCCCAGCATTTT
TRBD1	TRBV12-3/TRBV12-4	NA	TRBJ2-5	CASSPQRDRGETQYF	TGTGCCAGCAGTCCCCAGAGGGACAGGGGGGAGACCCAGTACTTC
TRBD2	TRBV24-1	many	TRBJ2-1	CATSDARLAALNEQFF	TGTGCCACCAGTGATGCCAGACTAGCGGCCCTGAATGAGCAGTTCTTC
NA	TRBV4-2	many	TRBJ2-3	CASSQDMGLGQYF	TGTGCCAGCAGCCAAGATATGGGGCTGGGGCAGTATTTT
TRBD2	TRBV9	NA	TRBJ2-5	CASSLSGGRGRETQYF	TGTGCCAGCAGCTTAAGCGGGGGGCGCGGTCGGGAGACCCAGTACTTC
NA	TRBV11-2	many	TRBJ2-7	CASSPLGGSYEQYF	TGTGCCAGCAGCCCCCTAGGGGGGTCCTACGAGCAGTACTTC
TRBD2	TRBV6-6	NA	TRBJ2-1	CATYRTSSLHEQFF	TGTGCCACCTATCGGACTAGCTCCCTCCATGAGCAGTTCTTC
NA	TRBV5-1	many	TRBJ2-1	CASSLAAGWGNEQFF	TGCGCCAGCAGCTTGGCTGCCGGCTGGGGGAATGAGCAGTTCTTC
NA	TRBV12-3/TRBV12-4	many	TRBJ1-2	CASSLEGGVPSGYTF	TGTGCCAGCAGTTTAGAAGGGGGGGTGCCGAGTGGCTACACCTTC